Included here is one T cell receptor beta chain sequence, with context. Its antigen is not known. Expressed TCRB transcripts were sequenced because the isolated RNA had all been reverse transcribed beforehand. Clones were read by immunoSEQ multiplex PCR, and TCRdb kept only the in-frame ones, dropping some. The repertoire holds some 360,000 clones, with roughly a tenth as singletons. Stem cell-like memory, regulatory, central memory and naive CD4+ cells were sorted via CD45RO/CCR7/CD25/CD127/CD95/CD27. This record comes from a study of beta chain features in type 1 diabetes. General study findings and limits: More deletions and fewer insertions at VDJ junctions were seen in type 1 diabetes patients. Shortening of TCRB CDR3s, moderate but significant, appeared in all four CD4+ subsets of Type 1 diabetes patients.

This CDR3 has 13 residues. Germline lookup yields CDR1 SGHRS and CDR2 YFSETQ. Trimming cost V 5 bases and J 3 bases, with 12 bases left between them. Sequenced: central memory CD4+ T cells from blood. The sequence came from a man between 25 and 39 years old with type 1 diabetes. The chain has TRBV5-1 and TRBJ2-7; no firm D call. CDR3 residues: CASRDDWVYEQYF. The DNA of the CDR3 is TGCGCCAGCAGGGATGACTGGGTCTACGAGCAGTACTTC.